Shown below are 9 T cell receptor beta chains from a single sample sequenced in a study of blood T cells in healthy people across ages. The second PCR ran about 6 to 11 cycles with a sample-barcoded 5' primer and J-beta primers. TCRdb analysed the 5' RACE reads with MiXCR anew, one entry per CDR3 protein. The top ten hold approximately 2.9% of the sample, which has about 780,000 distinct CDR3 sequences, around a quarter seen once. These data are also associated with another study on T cells of mothers and their children.

Sequencing was done on a sample of blood. These TCRs come from a boy younger than 18 in good health.

At least ten counts were recorded for this clonotype. The chain is built from TRBV20-1 and TRBJ1-4; 7 bases match TRBD1. Germline V gene lookup returns CDR1 DFQATT and CDR2 SNEGSKA (reference sequence). The CDR3 extends over 13 amino acids. V shed 3 bases, J shed 10 bases, and the junction held 8 bases outside the gene matches. In nucleotides, the CDR3 is TGCAGTGCTAGGCGACAGGGCGAGGGAAAACTGTTTTTT. The encoded protein is CSARRQGEGKLFF.

This chain links TRBV4-2 with TRBJ2-7; D is uncertain. The CDR3 extends over 14 amino acids. The V end was cut by 6 bases, the J end by 3 bases, with 15 bases between. CDR1 LGHNA and CDR2 YNFKEQ come from the germline V gene. CDR3 DNA: TGTGCCAGCAGTAGAGAGGAGCTAAACTACGAGCAGTACTTC. Its translation is CASSREELNYEQYF.

This chain's CDR3 is CASSWGTDGYTF. CDR3 DNA: TGCGCCAGCAGCTGGGGGACAGATGGCTACACCTTC. This rearrangement joins TRBV5-1 to TRBJ1-2; 7 nucleotides match TRBD1. Trimming at V came to 3 bases and at J to 6 bases, leaving 2 bases not matched to a gene. This CDR3 comprises 12 residues. CDR1 and CDR2 from the germline V gene are SGHRS and YFSETQ.

In DNA form, the CDR3 reads TGCAGTGTTCCAACCTCCAGGTCCTACGAGCAGTACTTC. Translating it yields CSVPTSRSYEQYF. The gene calls are TRBV20-1 and TRBJ2-7, with no clear D. Germline values: CDR1 DFQATT, CDR2 SNEGSKA (reference sequence). The CDR3 loop spans 13 amino acids. V shed 7 bases and J shed 1 base, with 14 bases lying between them.

This chain links TRBV2 with TRBJ2-5; 7 nucleotides align to TRBD2. With V trimmed by 5 bases and J by 5 bases, 5 bases remained unmatched. CDR1 is SNHLY, CDR2 FYNNEI, per germline. The CDR3 length is 13 residues. This CDR3 reads CASSPGTMETQYF. The CDR3, as DNA: TGTGCCAGCAGTCCCGGGACTATGGAGACCCAGTACTTC. Looking up the rest from reference TRBV2 and TRBJ2-5 gives the full variable domain: EPEVTQTPSHQVTQMGQEVILRCVPISNHLYFYWYRQILGQKVEFLVSFYNNEISEKSEIFDDQFSVERPDGSNFTLKIRSTKLEDSAMYFCASSPGTMETQYFGPGTRLLVL.

J is TRBJ2-7 and V is TRBV18, with D unresolved. Germline lookup yields CDR1 KGHSH and CDR2 LQKENI. The V end was cut by 3 bases, the J end by 5 bases, with 11 bases between. The CDR3 sequence is 13 residues long. The CDR3 here is CASSPGPNHEQYF. CDR3 DNA: TGTGCCAGCTCACCTGGTCCGAACCACGAGCAGTACTTC.

This clonotype has only a few counts. The CDR3 here is CASSLAGPVHEQYF. CDR3 in DNA: TGTGCCAGCAGTTTAGCCGGGCCTGTTCACGAGCAGTACTTC. This chain uses TRBV12-3 or TRBV12-4 with TRBJ2-7; no reliable D call. This CDR3 has 14 residues. Trimming took off 0 bases at V and 5 bases at J, with 11 bases between the two ends.

This clonotype was recorded a few times. The chain carries TRBV28 and TRBJ2-1; TRBD1 matches at 7 bases. The J call may not be correct, given that the DNA end is closer to TRBJ2-7. The length of the CDR3 is 15 residues. Germline loops: CDR1 MDHEN, CDR2 SYDVKM. CDR3 nucleotide sequence: TGTGCCAGCAGTTCGGGGCCAACAGGGGACTACGAGCAGTACTTC. Protein sequence: CASSSGPTGDYEQYF.

The CDR3 DNA follows: TGTGCCTCGACTAAGGACAGGGGTAATGAAGCTTTCTTT. This sequence encodes CASTKDRGNEAFF. V and J are TRBV30 and TRBJ1-1; 9 nucleotides line up with TRBD1. The CDR3 spans 13 residues. From germline, CDR1 is GTSNPN and CDR2 SVGIG (reference sequence). Germline trimming cut 7 bases from V and 7 bases from J; bases unmatched to any gene: 10.